A selection of T cell receptor beta chains follows, all from one sample in a study of blood T cell repertoires in COVID-19. Profiling relied on immunoSEQ multiplex PCR, and the TCRdb table lists in-frame clones only, not all of them. The table has approximately 260,000 clones, 70% to 90% seen once. Sequencing input: peripheral blood. The receptors were gathered from a man between 18 and 29 years old with active or convalescent COVID-19. Each CDR3 is given with its conserved first and last residue. D genes are given only for firm matches. Size is stated for part of the rows, as once, few or many counts, or as a class when the clone is expanded.

. | . | TRBJ2-2 | TRBV7-6 | CASTDTWGRTGELFF | TGTGCCAGCACGGACACTTGGGGGCGCACCGGGGAGCTGTTTTTT
. | . | TRBJ2-3 | TRBV24-1 | CATSDLRGEGTDTQYF | TGTGCCACCAGTGATTTGAGAGGGGAGGGCACAGATACGCAGTATTTT
. | TRBD1 | TRBJ2-3 | TRBV9 | CASSVGGQAITNTQYF | TGTGCCAGCAGCGTAGGGGGACAGGCTATAACAAATACGCAGTATTTT
. | . | TRBJ2-5 | TRBV18 | CASSPRASPLQETQYF | TGTGCCAGCTCACCACGGGCCTCTCCGCTCCAAGAGACCCAGTACTTC
. | . | TRBJ2-3 | TRBV10-2 | CASEGGLHTQYF | TGCGCCAGTGAAGGAGGACTGCATACGCAGTATTTT
. | TRBD1 | TRBJ1-5 | TRBV5-8 | CASSQDRTNSNQPQHF | TGTGCCAGCAGCCAGGACAGGACTAATAGCAATCAGCCCCAGCATTTT
. | . | TRBJ1-1 | TRBV12-2 | CASRLRFTEAFF | TGTGCAAGTCGCCTGCGGTTCACTGAAGCTTTCTTT
. | TRBD1 | TRBJ2-2 | TRBV27 | CASSGQGAGELFF | TGTGCCAGCAGTGGACAGGGCGCCGGGGAGCTGTTTTTT
once | . | TRBJ2-7 | TRBV6-2/TRBV6-3 | CASSYSAVGLAIAYEQYF | TGTGCCAGCAGTTACTCTGCGGTCGGGCTAGCGATTGCCTACGAGCAGTACTTC
. | TRBD1 | TRBJ2-7 | TRBV5-1 | CASSLNGDRGVEQYF | TGCGCCAGCAGCTTGAACGGGGACAGGGGTGTCGAGCAGTACTTC
few | . | TRBJ1-5 | TRBV16 | CASSQSGQSNQPQHF | TGTGCCAGCAGCCAATCTGGGCAGAGCAATCAGCCCCAGCATTTT
. | . | TRBJ1-1 | TRBV19 | CASSSSGTEAFF | TGTGCCAGTAGTTCCAGCGGAACTGAAGCTTTCTTT
. | . | TRBJ1-1 | TRBV28 | CASSLLRGGANTEAFF | TGTGCCAGCAGTTTATTGCGTGGGGGCGCGAACACTGAAGCTTTCTTT
. | . | TRBJ1-5 | TRBV24-1 | CATSETFQGGNQPQHF | TGTGCCACCAGTGAGACCTTCCAGGGAGGAAATCAGCCCCAGCATTTT
. | . | TRBJ1-1 | TRBV11-2 | CASSYGVNTEAFF | TGTGCCAGCAGCTACGGGGTGAACACTGAAGCTTTCTTT